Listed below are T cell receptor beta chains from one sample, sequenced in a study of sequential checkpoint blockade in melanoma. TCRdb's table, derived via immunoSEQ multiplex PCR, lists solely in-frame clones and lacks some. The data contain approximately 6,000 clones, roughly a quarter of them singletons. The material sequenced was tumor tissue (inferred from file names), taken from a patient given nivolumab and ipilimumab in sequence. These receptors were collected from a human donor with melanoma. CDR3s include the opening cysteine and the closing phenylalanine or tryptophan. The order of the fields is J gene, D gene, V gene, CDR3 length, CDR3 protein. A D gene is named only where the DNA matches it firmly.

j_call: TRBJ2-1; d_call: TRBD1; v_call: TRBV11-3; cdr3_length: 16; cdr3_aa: CASSGYRGKEYNEQFF
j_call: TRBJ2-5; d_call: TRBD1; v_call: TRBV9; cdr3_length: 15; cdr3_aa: CASSAGDRGRETQYF
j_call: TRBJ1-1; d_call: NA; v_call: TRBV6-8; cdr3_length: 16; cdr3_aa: CASRGPYNYMNTEAFF
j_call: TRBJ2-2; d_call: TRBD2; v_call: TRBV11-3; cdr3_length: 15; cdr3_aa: CASSLIAGVTGELFF
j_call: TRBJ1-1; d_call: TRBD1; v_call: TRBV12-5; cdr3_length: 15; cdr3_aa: CASGFGDRGGTEAFF
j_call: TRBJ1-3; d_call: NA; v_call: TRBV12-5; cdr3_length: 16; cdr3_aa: CASGLMTESSGNTIYF
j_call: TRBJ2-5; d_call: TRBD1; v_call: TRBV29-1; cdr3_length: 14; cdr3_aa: CSVDLTGAGKTQYF
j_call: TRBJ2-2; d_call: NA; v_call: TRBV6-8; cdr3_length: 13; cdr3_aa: CAIRVENTGELFF
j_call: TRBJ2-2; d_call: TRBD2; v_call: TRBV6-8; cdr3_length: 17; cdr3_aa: CASSAGLAGVWGGELFF
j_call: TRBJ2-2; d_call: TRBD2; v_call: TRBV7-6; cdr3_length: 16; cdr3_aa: CASSPRTSGNTGELFF